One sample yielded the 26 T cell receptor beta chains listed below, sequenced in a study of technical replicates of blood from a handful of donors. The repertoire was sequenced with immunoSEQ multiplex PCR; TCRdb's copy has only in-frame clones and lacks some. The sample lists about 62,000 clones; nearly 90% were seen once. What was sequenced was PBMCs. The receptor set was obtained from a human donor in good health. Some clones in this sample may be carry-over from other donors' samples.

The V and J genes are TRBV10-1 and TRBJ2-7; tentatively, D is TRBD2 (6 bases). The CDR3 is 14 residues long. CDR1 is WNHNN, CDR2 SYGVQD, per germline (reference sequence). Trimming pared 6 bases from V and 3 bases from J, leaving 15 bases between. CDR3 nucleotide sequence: TGCGCCAGCAGATGCGGGGACGCGATCTACGAGCAGTACTTC. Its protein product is CASRCGDAIYEQYF.

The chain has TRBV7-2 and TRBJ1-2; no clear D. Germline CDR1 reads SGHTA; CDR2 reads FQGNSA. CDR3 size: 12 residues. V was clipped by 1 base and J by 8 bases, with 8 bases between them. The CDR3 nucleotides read TGTGCCAGCAGCTTAGAAAGCGGGGGCTACACCTTC. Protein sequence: CASSLESGGYTF.

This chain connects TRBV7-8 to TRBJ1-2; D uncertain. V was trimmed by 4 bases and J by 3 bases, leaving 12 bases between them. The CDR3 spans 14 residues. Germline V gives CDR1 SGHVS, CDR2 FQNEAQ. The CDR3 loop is CASSSGVSYYGYTF. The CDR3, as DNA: TGTGCCAGCAGCTCGGGAGTCTCGTACTATGGCTACACCTTC.

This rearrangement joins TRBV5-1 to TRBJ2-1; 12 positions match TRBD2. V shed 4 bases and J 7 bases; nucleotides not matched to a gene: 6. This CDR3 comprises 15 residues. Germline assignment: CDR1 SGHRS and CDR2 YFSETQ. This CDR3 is CASSLTSGSRNEQFF. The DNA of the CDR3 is TGCGCCAGCAGCCTGACTAGCGGGAGTAGAAATGAGCAGTTCTTC. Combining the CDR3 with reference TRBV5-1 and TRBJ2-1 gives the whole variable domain KAGVTQTPRYLIKTRGQQVTLSCSPISGHRSVSWYQQTPGQGLQFLFEYFSETQRNKGNFPGRFSGRQFSNSRSEMNVSTLELGDSALYLCASSLTSGSRNEQFFGPGTRLTVL.

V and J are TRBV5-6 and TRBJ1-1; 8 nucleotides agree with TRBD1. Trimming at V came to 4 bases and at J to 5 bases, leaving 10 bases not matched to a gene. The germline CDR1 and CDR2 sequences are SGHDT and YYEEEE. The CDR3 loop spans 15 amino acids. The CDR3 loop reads CASSLPGGQETEAFF. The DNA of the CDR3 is TGTGCCAGCAGCCTACCAGGGGGCCAGGAGACTGAAGCTTTCTTT.

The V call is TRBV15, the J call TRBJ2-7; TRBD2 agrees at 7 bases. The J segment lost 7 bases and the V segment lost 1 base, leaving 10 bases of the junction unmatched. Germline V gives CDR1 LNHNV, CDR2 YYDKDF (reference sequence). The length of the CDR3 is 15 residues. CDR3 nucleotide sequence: TGTGCCACCAGCAGAGCTTGGCGGGAGCGAGGGGAGCAGTACTTC. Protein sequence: CATSRAWRERGEQYF.

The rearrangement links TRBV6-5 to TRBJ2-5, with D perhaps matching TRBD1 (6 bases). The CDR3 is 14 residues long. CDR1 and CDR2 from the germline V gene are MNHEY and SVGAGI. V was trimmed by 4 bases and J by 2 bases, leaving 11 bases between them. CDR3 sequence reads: CASSSPTGQETQYF. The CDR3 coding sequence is TGTGCCAGCAGTTCACCAACAGGGCAAGAGACCCAGTACTTC.

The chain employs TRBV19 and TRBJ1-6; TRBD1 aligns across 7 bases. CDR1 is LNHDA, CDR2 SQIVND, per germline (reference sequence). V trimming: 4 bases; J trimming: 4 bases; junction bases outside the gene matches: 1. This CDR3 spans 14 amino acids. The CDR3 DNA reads TGTGCCAGTAGTAGGGACAGATATAATTCACCCCTCCACTTT. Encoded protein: CASSRDRYNSPLHF.

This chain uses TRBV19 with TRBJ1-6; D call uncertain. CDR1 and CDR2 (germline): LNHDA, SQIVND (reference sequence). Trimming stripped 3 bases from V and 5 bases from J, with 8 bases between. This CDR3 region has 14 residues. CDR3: CASSMTNHNSPLHF. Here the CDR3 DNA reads TGTGCCAGTAGTATGACAAACCATAATTCACCCCTCCACTTT. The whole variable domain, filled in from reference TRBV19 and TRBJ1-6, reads DGGITQSPKYLFRKEGQNVTLSCEQNLNHDAMYWYRQDPGQGLRLIYYSQIVNDFQKGDIAEGYSVSREKKESFPLTVTSAQKNPTAFYLCASSMTNHNSPLHFGNGTRLTVT.

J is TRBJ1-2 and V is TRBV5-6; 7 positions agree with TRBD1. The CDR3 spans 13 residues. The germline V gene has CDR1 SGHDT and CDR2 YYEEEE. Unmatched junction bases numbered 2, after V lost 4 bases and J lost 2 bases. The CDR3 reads CASSQGGNYGYTF. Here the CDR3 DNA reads TGTGCCAGCAGCCAGGGGGGAAACTATGGCTACACCTTC. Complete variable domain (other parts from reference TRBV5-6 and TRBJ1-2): DAGVTQSPTHLIKTRGQQVTLRCSPKSGHDTVSWYQQALGQGPQFIFQYYEEEERQRGNFPDRFSGHQFPNYSSELNVNALLLGDSALYLCASSQGGNYGYTFGSGTRLTVV.

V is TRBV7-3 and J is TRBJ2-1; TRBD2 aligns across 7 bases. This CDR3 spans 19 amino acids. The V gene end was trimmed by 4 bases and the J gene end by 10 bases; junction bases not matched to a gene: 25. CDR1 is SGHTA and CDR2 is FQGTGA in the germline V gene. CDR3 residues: CASSSGRRGRTASRGEQFF. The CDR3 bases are TGTGCCAGCAGCTCCGGGAGGAGGGGCCGGACTGCCTCTAGAGGGGAGCAGTTCTTC.

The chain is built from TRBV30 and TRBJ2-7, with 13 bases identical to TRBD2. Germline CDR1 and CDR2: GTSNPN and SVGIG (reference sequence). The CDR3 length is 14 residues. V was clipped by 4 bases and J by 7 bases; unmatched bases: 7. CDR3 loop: CAWIGLAGAGEQYF. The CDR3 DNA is TGTGCCTGGATTGGACTAGCGGGAGCGGGGGAGCAGTACTTC.

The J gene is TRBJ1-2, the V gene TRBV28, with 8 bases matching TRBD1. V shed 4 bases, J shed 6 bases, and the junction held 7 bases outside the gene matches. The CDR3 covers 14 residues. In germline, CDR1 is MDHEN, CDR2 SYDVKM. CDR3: CASSSGQGTDGYTF. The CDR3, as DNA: TGTGCCAGCAGTTCCGGACAGGGAACCGATGGCTACACCTTC.

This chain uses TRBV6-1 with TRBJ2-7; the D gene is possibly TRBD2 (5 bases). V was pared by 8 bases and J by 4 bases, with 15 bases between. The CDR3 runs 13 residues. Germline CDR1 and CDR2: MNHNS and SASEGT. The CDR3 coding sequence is TGTGCCAGCGGTCCCGGGAACTCGTACGAGCAGTACTTC. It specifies CASGPGNSYEQYF.

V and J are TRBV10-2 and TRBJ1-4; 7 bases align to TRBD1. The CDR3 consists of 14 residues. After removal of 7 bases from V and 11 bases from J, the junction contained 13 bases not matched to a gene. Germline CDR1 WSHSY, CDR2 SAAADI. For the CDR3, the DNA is TGCGCCAGCAAAGCCGGGACAGTAAAGGAGAAACTGTTTTTT. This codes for CASKAGTVKEKLFF.

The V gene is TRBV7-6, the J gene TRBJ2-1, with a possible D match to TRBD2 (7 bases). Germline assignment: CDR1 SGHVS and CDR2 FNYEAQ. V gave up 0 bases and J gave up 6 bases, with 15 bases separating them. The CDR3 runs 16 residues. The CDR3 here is CASSLAPPRGGNEQFF. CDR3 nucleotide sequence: TGTGCCAGCAGCTTAGCCCCTCCTAGGGGGGGCAATGAGCAGTTCTTC.

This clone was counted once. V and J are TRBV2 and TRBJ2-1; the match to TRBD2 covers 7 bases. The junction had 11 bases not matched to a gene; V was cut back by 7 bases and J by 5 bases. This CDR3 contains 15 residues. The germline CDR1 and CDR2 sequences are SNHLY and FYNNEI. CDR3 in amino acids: CASTLLATLDNEQFF. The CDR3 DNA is TGTGCCAGCACCCTACTAGCGACTTTAGACAATGAGCAGTTCTTC.

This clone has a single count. CDR3 nucleotides: TGTGCCATCAGTGACCCCGGGGTGGGTGGCACTGAAGCTTTCTTT. This codes for CAISDPGVGGTEAFF. V is TRBV10-3 and J is TRBJ1-1; D remains ambiguous. There are 15 residues in the CDR3. V gave up 3 bases and J gave up 4 bases, with 15 bases separating them. In germline, CDR1 is ENHRY, CDR2 SYGVKD.

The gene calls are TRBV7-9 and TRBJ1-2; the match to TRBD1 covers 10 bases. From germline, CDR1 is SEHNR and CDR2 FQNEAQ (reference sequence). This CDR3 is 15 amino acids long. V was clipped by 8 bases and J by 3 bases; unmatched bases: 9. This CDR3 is CASARDRGRHYGYTF. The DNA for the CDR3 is TGTGCCAGCGCCCGGGACAGGGGACGACACTATGGCTACACCTTC. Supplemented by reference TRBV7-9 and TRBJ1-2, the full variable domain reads DTGVSQNPRHKITKRGQNVTFRCDPISEHNRLYWYRQTLGQGPEFLTYFQNEAQLEKSRLLSDRFSAERPKGSFSTLEIQRTEQGDSAMYLCASARDRGRHYGYTFGSGTRLTVV.

The CDR3 coding sequence is TGTGCCAGCAGCTCCCGGGACAGGGTTCATCACGAGCAGTACTTC. Translated: CASSSRDRVHHEQYF. This chain connects TRBV5-6 to TRBJ2-7; 9 bases are a match to TRBD1. Germline trimming cut 3 bases from V and 5 bases from J; bases unmatched to any gene: 9. This CDR3 spans 15 amino acids. The germline V gene has CDR1 SGHDT and CDR2 YYEEEE.

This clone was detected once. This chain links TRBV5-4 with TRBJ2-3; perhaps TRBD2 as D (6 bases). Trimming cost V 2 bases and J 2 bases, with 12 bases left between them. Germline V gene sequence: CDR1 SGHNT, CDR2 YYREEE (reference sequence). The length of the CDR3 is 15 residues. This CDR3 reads CASSFSGAPTDTQYF. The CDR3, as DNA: TGTGCCAGCAGCTTTTCGGGAGCGCCCACAGATACGCAGTATTTT.

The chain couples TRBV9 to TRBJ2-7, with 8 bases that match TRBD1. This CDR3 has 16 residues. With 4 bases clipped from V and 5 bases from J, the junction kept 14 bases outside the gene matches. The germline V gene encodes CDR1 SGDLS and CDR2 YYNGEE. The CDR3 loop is CASSPPGRGRNDEQYF. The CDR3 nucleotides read TGTGCCAGCAGCCCTCCGGGCAGGGGGCGAAATGACGAGCAGTACTTC.

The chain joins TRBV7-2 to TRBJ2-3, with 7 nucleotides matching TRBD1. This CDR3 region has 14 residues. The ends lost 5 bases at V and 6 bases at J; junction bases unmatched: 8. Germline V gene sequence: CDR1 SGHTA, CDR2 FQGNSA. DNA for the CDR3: TGTGCCAGCAGCCCCCGACAGGGTACGGATACGCAGTATTTT. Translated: CASSPRQGTDTQYF.

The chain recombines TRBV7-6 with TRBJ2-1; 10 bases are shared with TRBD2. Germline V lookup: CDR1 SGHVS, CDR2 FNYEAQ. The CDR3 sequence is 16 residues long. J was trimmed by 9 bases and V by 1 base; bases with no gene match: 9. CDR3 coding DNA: TGTGCCAGCAGCTTAGGAGTCAGCGGGGGGGCCGGTGAGCAGTTCTTC. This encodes CASSLGVSGGAGEQFF.

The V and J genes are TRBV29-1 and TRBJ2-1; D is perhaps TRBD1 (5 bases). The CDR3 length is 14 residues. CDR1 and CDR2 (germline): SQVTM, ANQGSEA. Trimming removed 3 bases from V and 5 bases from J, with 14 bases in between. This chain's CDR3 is CSVEDAGRHNEQFF. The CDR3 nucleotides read TGCAGCGTTGAGGATGCAGGGCGACACAATGAGCAGTTCTTC.

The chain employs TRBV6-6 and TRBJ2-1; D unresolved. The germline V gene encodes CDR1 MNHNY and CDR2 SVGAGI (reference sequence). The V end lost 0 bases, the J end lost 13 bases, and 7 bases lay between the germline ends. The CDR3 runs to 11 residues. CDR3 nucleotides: TGTGCCAGCAGTTACTCGGGCGCCCAGTTCTTC. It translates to CASSYSGAQFF.